These 28 T cell receptor beta chains were all obtained from the same sample, sequenced in a study of T-cell memory formation after mild COVID-19. TCRdb independently ran MiXCR on the 5' RACE reads; one entry per CDR3 protein. The table includes about 350,000 distinct CDR3 sequences, roughly 13% detected once. The sequenced sample consisted of PBMCs or a T cell subset sorted from them (not recorded which). These TCRs come from a man aged 18 to 29 who had mild COVID-19 (a few samples of this study predate the infection). Cell type and time point are not known.

This clonotype appeared a few times. J is TRBJ1-5 and V is TRBV14, with D perhaps TRBD1 (5 bases). V was clipped by 3 bases and J by 3 bases, with 18 bases between them. The CDR3 has 17 amino acids. Germline CDR1 reads SGHDN; CDR2 reads FVKESK. CDR3 in DNA: TGTGCCAGCAGCCACAGCAGGGTACACAACGCCAATCAGCCCCAGCATTTT. Translation: CASSHSRVHNANQPQHF.

This clonotype was seen only a few times. The chain combines TRBV29-1 with TRBJ2-3, with D perhaps matching TRBD1 or TRBD2 (7 bases each). The V and J ends lost 2 bases and 6 bases respectively, with 12 bases between them. Looked up from germline, CDR1 is SQVTM and CDR2 is ANQGSEA. The CDR3 has 13 residues. The CDR3 loop reads CSVEQGGEDTQYF. CDR3 sequence (DNA): TGCAGCGTTGAACAGGGGGGGGAGGATACGCAGTATTTT.

This clonotype was detected a few times. This chain uses TRBV6-5 with TRBJ1-2; D is unclear. The CDR3 covers 14 residues. Germline V gene lookup returns CDR1 MNHEY and CDR2 SVGAGI. The ends were cut back, 2 bases at V and 1 base at J, with 8 bases in the middle. The CDR3 here is CASSYGRSNYGYTF. In DNA form, the CDR3 reads TGTGCCAGCAGTTACGGACGGAGTAACTATGGCTACACCTTC.

V usage is TRBV4-1 and J usage is TRBJ1-5; D is uncertain. From germline, CDR1 is MGHRA and CDR2 YSYEKL. Trimming pared 0 bases from V and 9 bases from J, leaving 12 bases between. The CDR3 consists of 14 residues. The CDR3, as DNA: TGCGCCAGCAGCCAAGATGGCAGCCATAGGCCCCAGCATTTT. Protein: CASSQDGSHRPQHF.

This clonotype has more than one count but fewer than ten. The chain joins TRBV20-1 to TRBJ2-1, with no clear D. Looked up from germline, CDR1 is DFQATT and CDR2 is SNEGSKA (reference sequence). The CDR3 extends over 12 amino acids. V lost 7 bases and J 0 bases, leaving 7 bases between the germline ends. CDR3 region: CSGDRSYNEQFF. CDR3 DNA: TGCAGTGGTGACCGCTCCTACAATGAGCAGTTCTTC.

The chain combines TRBV12-3 or TRBV12-4 with TRBJ1-1; D perhaps matches TRBD1 (5 bases). V lost 7 bases and J lost 3, with 18 bases in between. This CDR3 is built from 15 residues. This CDR3 is CASNTFYLGHTEAFF. As DNA, the CDR3 is TGTGCCAGCAATACGTTCTATCTGGGGCACACTGAAGCTTTCTTT.

Ten or more counts support this clonotype. This rearrangement joins TRBV20-1 to TRBJ2-4, with D possibly being TRBD1 or TRBD2 (5 bases each). The CDR3 totals 13 residues. Trimming removed 1 base from V and 7 bases from J, with 11 bases in between. Germline V CDR1 and CDR2: DFQATT, SNEGSKA (reference sequence). In DNA, the CDR3 is TGCAGTGCTAGAGGGGCAGGGACGAACATTCAGTACTTC. Residues: CSARGAGTNIQYF.

Only a few counts were recorded for this clonotype. The gene calls are TRBV4-3 and TRBJ2-5; D is possibly TRBD2 (5 bases). Germline V gene sequence: CDR1 LGHNA, CDR2 YSLEER. With 2 bases removed from V and 2 bases from J, the gap between germline ends came to 9 bases. This CDR3 region has 14 residues. CDR3 sequence (DNA): TGCGCCAGCAGCCAACGAGGGTATCAAGAGACCCAGTACTTC. The encoded protein is CASSQRGYQETQYF.

The V and J genes are TRBV28 and TRBJ2-7; D may be TRBD2 (6 bases). Trimming removed 6 bases from V and 2 bases from J, with 17 bases in between. Germline V lookup: CDR1 MDHEN, CDR2 SYDVKM. This CDR3 contains 15 residues. For the CDR3, the DNA is TGTGCCAGCAGCCTCGGGGGATCGCCGGCCTACGAGCAGTACGTC. Its protein is CASSLGGSPAYEQYV.

The table lists this clonotype with many counts. A read error may produce the germline difference seen at one junction end. The chain recombines TRBV5-1 with TRBJ2-5; TRBD2 is a possible D gene (6 bases). Germline CDR1 and CDR2: SGHRS and YFSETQ. The CDR3 is 13 amino acids. CDR3 DNA sequence: TGTGCCAGCAGCCCGAGGGGAGGAGAGACCCAGTACTTC. It codes for CASSPRGGETQYF.

This clonotype has ten or more counts. This rearrangement joins TRBV5-4 to TRBJ2-4, with D unresolved. The CDR3 totals 14 residues. V was trimmed by 0 bases and J by 10 bases, leaving 14 bases between them. Looked up from germline, CDR1 is SGHNT and CDR2 is YYREEE (reference sequence). In DNA, the CDR3 is TGTGCCAGCAGCTTGGGGCTAGACACTTCTATTCAGTACTTC. Translating gives CASSLGLDTSIQYF.

This rearrangement joins TRBV5-1 to TRBJ2-1; D might be TRBD1 or TRBD2, each matching 5 bases. The length of the CDR3 is 15 residues. V was pared by 4 bases and J by 0 bases, with 11 bases between. The germline V gene encodes CDR1 SGHRS and CDR2 YFSETQ. The CDR3 protein is CASSTGTTSYNEQFF. Here the CDR3 DNA reads TGCGCCAGCAGCACCGGGACCACCTCCTACAATGAGCAGTTCTTC.

This clonotype was seen a handful of times. The chain recombines TRBV4-1 with TRBJ2-1; 7 bases agree with TRBD1. J lost 1 base, V lost 3 bases, and 9 bases had no gene match. CDR1 and CDR2 from the germline V gene are MGHRA and YSYEKL. The CDR3 has 17 residues. The chain's CDR3 is CASSQDPGQSSYNEQFF. For the CDR3, the DNA is TGCGCCAGCAGCCAGGATCCGGGACAGTCATCCTACAATGAGCAGTTCTTC.

This clonotype appeared a few times. The rearrangement uses TRBV19 and TRBJ2-1; D is perhaps TRBD2 (7 bases). The length of the CDR3 is 14 residues. V gave up 3 bases and J gave up 7 bases, with 13 bases separating them. The V gene's germline CDR1 is LNHDA and CDR2 SQIVND (reference sequence). The CDR3 spells CASSIPRGRNEQFF. CDR3 sequence (DNA): TGTGCCAGTAGTATCCCGCGGGGGCGGAATGAGCAGTTCTTC.

This clonotype has ten or more counts. V is TRBV5-1 and J is TRBJ2-1; D possibly corresponds to TRBD2 (5 bases). V lost 0 bases, J lost 9 bases, and 13 bases lay in between. There are 14 residues in the CDR3. CDR1 and CDR2 from the germline V gene are SGHRS and YFSETQ. The CDR3 region is CASSLGPFAGEQFF. DNA for the CDR3: TGCGCCAGCAGCTTGGGTCCTTTCGCGGGTGAGCAGTTCTTC.

This clonotype was seen more than once but under ten times. The chain uses TRBV19 and TRBJ1-1, with 7 bases aligning to TRBD1. Germline trimming cut 6 bases from V and 0 bases from J; bases unmatched to any gene: 7. CDR1 and CDR2 (germline): LNHDA, SQIVND (reference sequence). The CDR3 loop spans 15 amino acids. CDR3 loop: CASSDPRGLNTEAFF. Written as DNA, the CDR3 is TGTGCCAGTAGCGACCCCAGGGGGTTGAACACTGAAGCTTTCTTT.

This chain connects TRBV2 to TRBJ2-7; no firm D call. Deletions cut 8 bases from V and 9 bases from J, with 11 bases between. Germline V gene lookup returns CDR1 SNHLY and CDR2 FYNNEI. CDR3 size: 10 residues. CDR3 region: CASGLGGQYV. The CDR3 DNA sequence: TGTGCCAGCGGCCTCGGCGGGCAGTACGTC.

V is TRBV4-1 and J is TRBJ2-3; 9 bases line up with TRBD2. The V gene's germline CDR1 is MGHRA and CDR2 YSYEKL. The CDR3 loop spans 18 amino acids. J was trimmed by 5 bases and V by 1 base; bases with no gene match: 13. CDR3 residues: CASSQGSYGQRGEDTQYF. The CDR3 bases are TGCGCCAGCAGCCAAGGTTCCTACGGGCAGCGGGGGGAAGATACGCAGTATTTT.

This clonotype was counted many times. V gene TRBV4-3 combines with J gene TRBJ1-1; TRBD1 matches at 7 bases. J lost 6 bases, V lost 4 bases, and 8 bases had no gene match. The CDR3 extends over 14 amino acids. Germline V gene sequence: CDR1 LGHNA, CDR2 YSLEER. Written as DNA, the CDR3 is TGCGCCAGCAGCCCCCGGCAGGGGACAGCTGAAGCTTTCTTT. Amino acid sequence: CASSPRQGTAEAFF.

The V gene is TRBV5-6, the J gene TRBJ1-1, with D unresolved. Trimming pared 2 bases from V and 4 bases from J, leaving 21 bases between. The length of the CDR3 is 17 residues. Germline CDR1 SGHDT, CDR2 YYEEEE. CDR3 coding DNA: TGTGCCAGCAGCTTCACTTGGGCGGGTCCCGAATTCACTGAAGCTTTCTTT. As protein: CASSFTWAGPEFTEAFF. The full variable domain, rest sourced from reference TRBV5-6 and TRBJ1-1, is DAGVTQSPTHLIKTRGQQVTLRCSPKSGHDTVSWYQQALGQGPQFIFQYYEEEERQRGNFPDRFSGHQFPNYSSELNVNALLLGDSALYLCASSFTWAGPEFTEAFFGQGTRLTVV.

This clonotype came up a few times. The CDR3 sequence is CASSDRDRRSNQPQHF. The CDR3 DNA is TGTGCCAGCAGTGACCGGGACAGAAGAAGCAATCAGCCCCAGCATTTT. The V and J genes are TRBV28 and TRBJ1-5, with 7 bases matching TRBD1. The CDR3 covers 16 residues. Looked up from germline, CDR1 is MDHEN and CDR2 is SYDVKM. V trimming: 5 bases; J trimming: 1 base; junction bases outside the gene matches: 8.

The CDR3 nucleotides are TGTGCCAGCAGCTTAGATTGGACCTACGAGCAGTACTTC. This gives the protein CASSLDWTYEQYF. The chain uses TRBV11-2 and TRBJ2-7; D is undetermined. This CDR3 spans 13 amino acids. Germline CDR1 is SGHAT and CDR2 is FQNNGV. V lost 0 bases to trimming and J lost 2 bases, with 5 bases between them.

V usage is TRBV6-6 and J usage is TRBJ1-1; no clear D. Trimming pared 6 bases from V and 5 bases from J, leaving 13 bases between. The CDR3 covers 13 residues. The germline CDR1 and CDR2 sequences are MNHNY and SVGAGI (reference sequence). Written as DNA, the CDR3 is TGTGCCAGCAGGAACGGAGTGGTGACTGAAGCTTTCTTT. It codes for CASRNGVVTEAFF.

This rearrangement joins TRBV6-5 to TRBJ1-1; D not resolved. Germline CDR1 and CDR2: MNHEY and SVGAGI. Between the trimmed V and J ends, which lost 0 bases and 0 bases, there was a span of 8 bases. This CDR3 has 15 residues. DNA for the CDR3: TGTGCCAGCAGTTACTCCCCGGGGATGAACACTGAAGCTTTCTTT. The encoded protein is CASSYSPGMNTEAFF.

This clonotype was counted at least ten times. V gene TRBV7-9 combines with J gene TRBJ2-2; TRBD1 aligns across 7 bases. Germline CDR1 SEHNR, CDR2 FQNEAQ (reference sequence). CDR3 size: 15 residues. V lost 5 bases, J lost 2 bases, and 5 bases stayed unmatched. In nucleotides, the CDR3 is TGTGCCAGCAGCCCGGACAGGCGCAACACCGGGGAGCTGTTTTTT. Encoded protein: CASSPDRRNTGELFF.

This clonotype was found many times. The chain uses TRBV11-2 and TRBJ2-4; D perhaps matches TRBD2 (6 bases). Trimming cost V 2 bases and J 5 bases, with 13 bases left between them. The CDR3 is made up of 15 amino acids. Germline V lookup: CDR1 SGHAT, CDR2 FQNNGV. CDR3 in amino acids: CASSLHEGLQNIQYF. Written as DNA, the CDR3 is TGTGCCAGCAGCTTACACGAGGGACTCCAAAACATTCAGTACTTC.

The gene calls are TRBV5-1 and TRBJ2-3; 11 nucleotides line up with TRBD2. The V gene end was trimmed by 4 bases and the J gene end by 4 bases; junction bases not matched to a gene: 11. The length of the CDR3 is 17 residues. Per germline, CDR1 SGHRS and CDR2 YFSETQ. This CDR3 reads CASSKYLSGGAADTQYF. The CDR3 region has the DNA TGCGCCAGCAGCAAATACCTTAGCGGGGGGGCCGCAGATACGCAGTATTTT. Supplemented by reference TRBV5-1 and TRBJ2-3, the full variable domain reads KAGVTQTPRYLIKTRGQQVTLSCSPISGHRSVSWYQQTPGQGLQFLFEYFSETQRNKGNFPGRFSGRQFSNSRSEMNVSTLELGDSALYLCASSKYLSGGAADTQYFGPGTRLTVL.

V gene TRBV4-1 combines with J gene TRBJ1-6, with D unresolved. CDR1 is MGHRA, CDR2 YSYEKL, per germline. The V gene lost 0 bases and the J gene lost 7 bases, with 13 bases spanning the gap. The CDR3 is 16 residues long. CDR3 sequence reads: CASSQDPGSKNSPLHF. The CDR3 coding sequence is TGCGCCAGCAGCCAAGATCCCGGGTCTAAAAATTCACCCCTCCACTTT.